A selection of T cell receptor beta chains follows, all from one sample in a study of T cells in Graves' hyperthyroidism and ophthalmopathy. From the multiplex PCR reads, TCRdb called clonotypes with MiXCR, one entry per CDR3 protein. The sample lists hundreds of thousands of distinct CDR3 sequences; roughly 13% were seen once. The source material was blood. The receptor set was obtained from a woman aged 30 to 39 with Graves' hyperthyroidism. Both conserved end residues are part of each CDR3.

v_call cdr3_aa
TRBV7-9 CASSIQSTGELFF
TRBV9 CASSPPGQGMSPLHF
TRBV6-1 CASSDASARVLKTEAFF
TRBV24-1 CATGTSGYNEQFF
TRBV5-1 CASSLPGGNDEQYF
TRBV3-1 CASSIGQGDEKLFF
TRBV20-1 CSAPVGSQFF
TRBV6-1 CASSVQGTSYEQYF
TRBV28 CASSLLTENTEAFF
TRBV2 CASRRNNGDSEQYF
TRBV6-2/TRBV6-3 CASSTSGSRSYEQYF
TRBV14 CASSQVGGQGSDEQFF
TRBV20-1 CSAAGTGEVNEQFF
TRBV29-1 CSVEQAGNTIYF
TRBV20-1 CSARLRNLRLAGDAYEQYF
TRBV7-9 CASTLVAGELFF
TRBV28 CASAPGGAGGEKLFF
TRBV27 CASSLREGRGGKQNIQYF
TRBV4-1 CASSQDDGATGIPQHF
TRBV28 CASSPGGGRPNMNTEAFF
TRBV30 CAWSTGTGDQPQHF
TRBV6-1 CASSVLKTQYF
TRBV7-2 CASSLVTSEAFF
TRBV27 CASRGGGAGGYHTDTQYF
TRBV3-1 CASSRSGAKNIQYF
TRBV7-2 CASSLEYGNTGELFF
TRBV12-3/TRBV12-4 CASSLYLRGNSPLHF
TRBV20-1 CSARAWGQGGPSPVNEQFF
TRBV19 CASKPGTSGADTQYF
TRBV7-9 CASSLSRAKNIQYF
TRBV7-2 CASRGDSNYGYTF
TRBV7-3 CASSLLTSGGGPDTQYF
TRBV6-1 CAITGAGQDTQYF
TRBV28 CASSTSTNVPGELFF
TRBV12-3/TRBV12-4 CASSRRGEIAGGSYEQYF
TRBV18 CASSPAVISHEQYF
TRBV3-1 CASSPRDGYQPQHF
TRBV28 CASSSLRVATEAFF
TRBV28 CASSWTGANEQFF
TRBV28 CASSYPQGATEAFF
TRBV14 CASSQLGGPEAFF
TRBV20-1 CSARGIAGDPYEQYF
TRBV6-1 CASSDNPKSLGQYF
TRBV12-3/TRBV12-4 CASSFGGVGNQPQHF
TRBV19 CASSTTSGKTQYF
TRBV2 CASSLLGTGGTGELFF
TRBV7-2 CASSLAASGIQNEQFF
TRBV19 CASSTTSRGYEQYF
TRBV6-2/TRBV6-3 CASSPRGGYGEAFF
TRBV29-1 CSAAHNEQFF
TRBV5-8 CASKGDTEAFF
TRBV28 CASSLDTLGEKLFF
TRBV19 CARKNRDRGRDTGELFF
TRBV12-3/TRBV12-4 CASSPPPGEIGEKLFF